A single T cell receptor beta chain is shown here with its context. Its antigen is as yet unknown. The sample comes from a study of shared clonotypes between healthy human individuals. On the study more broadly: A donor's plate count was three for CD4 naive and three for CD4 memory; CD8 naive had two and CD8 memory one.

As processed by the authors: ImmunoSEQ output lacked quality scores and full-length reads, limiting matched filtering. The repertoire was sequenced with immunoSEQ multiplex PCR; TCRdb's copy has only in-frame clones and lacks some. V and J calls and clone size are given by that table; D and trimming were obtained from the DNA. The table records a few million clones, over 90% of them present only once. Germline V gene sequence: CDR1 SGDLS, CDR2 YYNGEE. The CDR3 has 15 amino acids. V was trimmed by 1 base and J by 9 bases, leaving 18 bases between them. Study results and limitations: Approximately 5% was the fraction of naive CD4 clonotypes found shared across four donors.

Each of the donors was a healthy adult who was HIV-negative and had not had a recent acute infection or vaccination. The chain combines TRBV9 with TRBJ2-3; weak D call: TRBD2 (6 bases). The sequenced material came from naive CD4+ T cells from PBMCs. Subset reported: CD45RA+ positively selected. This TCR was recovered from a man aged 18 to 30 in good health. Some clones in this sample may be carry-over from other donors' samples. The CDR3 loop is CASSVTGTPGGTQYF. DNA of the CDR3: TGTGCCAGCAGCGTAACCGGGACTCCCGGTGGGACGCAGTATTTT. Complete variable domain (other parts from reference TRBV9 and TRBJ2-3): DSGVTQTPKHLITATGQRVTLRCSPRSGDLSVYWYQQSLDQGLQFLIQYYNGEERAKGNILERFSAQQFPDLHSELNLSSLELGDSALYFCASSVTGTPGGTQYFGPGTRLTVL.